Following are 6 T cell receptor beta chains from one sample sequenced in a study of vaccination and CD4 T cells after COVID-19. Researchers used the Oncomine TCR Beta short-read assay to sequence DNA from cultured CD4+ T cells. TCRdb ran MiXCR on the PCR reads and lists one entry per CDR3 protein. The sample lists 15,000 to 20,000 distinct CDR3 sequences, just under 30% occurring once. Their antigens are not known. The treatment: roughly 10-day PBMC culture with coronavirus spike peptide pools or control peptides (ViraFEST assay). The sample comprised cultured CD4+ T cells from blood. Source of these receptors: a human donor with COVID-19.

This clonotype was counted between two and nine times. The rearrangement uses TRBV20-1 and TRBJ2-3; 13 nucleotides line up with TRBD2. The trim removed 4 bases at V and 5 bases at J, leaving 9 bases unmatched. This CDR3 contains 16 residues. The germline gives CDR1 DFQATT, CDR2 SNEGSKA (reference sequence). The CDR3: CSAKRTSGGRGDTQYF. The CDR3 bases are TGCAGTGCTAAGAGGACTAGCGGGGGACGGGGAGATACGCAGTATTTT.

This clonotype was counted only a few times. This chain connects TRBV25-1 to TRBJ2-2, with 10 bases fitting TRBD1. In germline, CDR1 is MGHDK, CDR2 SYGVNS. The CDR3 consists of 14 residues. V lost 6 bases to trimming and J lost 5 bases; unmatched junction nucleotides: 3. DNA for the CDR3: TGTGCCAGCAGGGGGACAGGGGAAACCGGGGAGCTGTTTTTT. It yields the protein CASRGTGETGELFF.

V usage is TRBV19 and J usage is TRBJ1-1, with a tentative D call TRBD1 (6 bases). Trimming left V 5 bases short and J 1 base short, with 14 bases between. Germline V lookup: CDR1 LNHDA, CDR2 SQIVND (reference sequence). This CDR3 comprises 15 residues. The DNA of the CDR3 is TGTGCCAGTAGTCCCCAGGGACAAACGAACACTGAAGCTTTCTTT. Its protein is CASSPQGQTNTEAFF.

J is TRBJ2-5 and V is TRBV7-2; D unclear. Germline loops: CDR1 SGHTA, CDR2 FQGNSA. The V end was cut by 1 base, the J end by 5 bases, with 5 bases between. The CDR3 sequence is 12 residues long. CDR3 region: CASSLVVETQYF. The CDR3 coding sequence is TGTGCCAGCAGCTTAGTCGTCGAGACCCAGTACTTC.

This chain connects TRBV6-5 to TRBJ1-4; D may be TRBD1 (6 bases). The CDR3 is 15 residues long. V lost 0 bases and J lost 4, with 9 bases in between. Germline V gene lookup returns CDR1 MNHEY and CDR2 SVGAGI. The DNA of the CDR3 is TGTGCCAGCAGTTACTCCCAGGGGAATAATGAAAAACTGTTTTTT. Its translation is CASSYSQGNNEKLFF.

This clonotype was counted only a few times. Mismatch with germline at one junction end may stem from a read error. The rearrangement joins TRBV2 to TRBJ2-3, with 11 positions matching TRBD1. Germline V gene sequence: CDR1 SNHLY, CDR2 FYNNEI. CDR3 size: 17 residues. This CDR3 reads CASSGGQGGKSTDTQYF. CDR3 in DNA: TGTGCCAGTAGTGGGGGACAGGGGGGAAAAAGCACAGATACGCAGTATTTT. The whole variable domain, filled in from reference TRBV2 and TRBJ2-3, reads EPEVTQTPSHQVTQMGQEVILRCVPISNHLYFYWYRQILGQKVEFLVSFYNNEISEKSEIFDDQFSVERPDGSNFTLKIRSTKLEDSAMYFCASSGGQGGKSTDTQYFGPGTRLTVL.